What follows describes a single TCR beta chain. The sample comes from a study of CD8+ T cells in alopecia areata. The treatment is: oral pan-JAK inhibitor, 5-10 mg twice daily. Extracted from the samples, RNA was reverse transcribed into cDNA to serve as the sequencing template. The data were produced by immunoSEQ multiplex PCR, yet TCRdb's version contains in-frame clones alone and is incomplete. The sample consists of 200,000 to 250,000 clones, over 60% of them appearing once. The CDR3 contains 15 residues. Germline values: CDR1 KGHSH, CDR2 LQKENI. V was pared by 6 bases and J by 6 bases, with 21 bases between.

The starting material was CD4+ T cells sorted from blood, obtained between weeks 43 and 45, from a patient treated with tofacitinib. The V and J genes are TRBV18 and TRBJ2-7; maybe TRBD1 (5 bases). The TCR originated in a human donor with alopecia areata. In DNA form, the CDR3 reads TGTGCCAGCTCGTCTCAGGGTTCACCGCAACTCGAGCAGTACTTC. Translating gives CASSSQGSPQLEQYF.